A single sample gave rise to the 28 T cell receptor beta chains below, sequenced in a study of blood T cells in healthy people across ages. A second about 6 to 12 cycle PCR used barcoded and J-beta primers. TCRdb used MiXCR to reprocess the 5' RACE reads, holding one entry per CDR3 protein. The table records just under 550,000 distinct CDR3 sequences, about 24% of them present only once. A further study also used this sample, focusing on T cells of mothers and their children.

The material sequenced was blood. These receptors all stem from a boy aged 10-17 years in good health.

This clonotype was seen just once. V usage is TRBV6-2 or TRBV6-3 and J usage is TRBJ2-3; maybe TRBD2 (6 bases). The germline V gene has CDR1 MNHEY and CDR2 SVGEGT. The CDR3 contains 16 residues. Between the trimmed V and J ends, which lost 2 bases and 0 bases, there was a span of 12 bases. CDR3 region: CASSYEAGTSTDTQYF. In DNA form, the CDR3 reads TGTGCCAGCAGTTACGAGGCGGGGACTAGCACAGATACGCAGTATTTT.

The table lists this clonotype with a few counts. In DNA, the CDR3 is TGTGCCAGCTCTAAGGGGAGCGGGGGCCCGGCCGGGGAGCTGTTTTTT. Protein sequence: CASSKGSGGPAGELFF. This rearrangement joins TRBV2 to TRBJ2-2; 8 bases fit TRBD2. The CDR3 has 16 amino acids. V lost 8 bases to trimming and J lost 6 bases; unmatched junction nucleotides: 14. Germline V gene lookup returns CDR1 SNHLY and CDR2 FYNNEI.

This clonotype showed up just a few times. V and J are TRBV4-3 and TRBJ1-4; 10 nucleotides agree with TRBD1. CDR1 and CDR2 from the germline V gene are LGHNA and YSLEER. The V and J ends lost 0 bases and 8 bases, in that order; junction bases with no gene match: 6. The CDR3 loop spans 16 amino acids. CDR3 bases: TGCGCCAGCAGCCAAGATATGGGGACAGGGGCCGAAAAACTGTTTTTT. Amino acids: CASSQDMGTGAEKLFF.

This clonotype came up a few times. The chain carries TRBV20-1 and TRBJ1-1; 8 bases map to TRBD1. Looked up from germline, CDR1 is DFQATT and CDR2 is SNEGSKA (reference sequence). The CDR3 has 14 residues. V lost 3 bases, J lost 8 bases, and 11 bases stayed unmatched. The CDR3 DNA is TGCAGTGCTAGCGCCGGCCGGAACAGGGGGGAAGCTTTCTTT. This translates into CSASAGRNRGEAFF.

Only one count was recorded for this clonotype. This chain links TRBV15 with TRBJ1-1; no definite D call. The V end was cut by 9 bases, the J end by 3 bases, with 17 bases between. Germline V CDR1 and CDR2: LNHNV, YYDKDF (reference sequence). The CDR3 is 14 amino acids. The CDR3 spells CATEGGLEDTEAFF. Here the CDR3 DNA reads TGTGCCACAGAGGGAGGGCTGGAGGACACTGAAGCTTTCTTT.

This clonotype was observed a handful of times. The chain employs TRBV5-5 and TRBJ2-2; 8 bases agree with TRBD2. CDR1 is SGHKS, CDR2 YYEKEE, per germline (reference sequence). Trimming cost V 2 bases and J 0 bases; bases outside gene matches: 3. The CDR3 runs to 16 residues. DNA for the CDR3: TGTGCCAGCAGCTTAACTAGCGGCACGAACACCGGGGAGCTGTTTTTT. Amino acid sequence: CASSLTSGTNTGELFF.

The gene calls are TRBV6-1 and TRBJ1-2; D is ambiguous. The ends were cut back, 1 base at V and 1 base at J, with 13 bases in the middle. The CDR3 has 16 residues. Germline V CDR1 and CDR2: MNHNS, SASEGT. The CDR3 protein is CASSEGWKEINYGYTF. The CDR3, as DNA: TGTGCCAGCAGTGAAGGTTGGAAGGAGATTAACTATGGCTACACCTTC.

This clonotype occurred a few times. This chain uses TRBV7-9 with TRBJ2-7; 7 bases are shared with TRBD2. Germline assignment: CDR1 SEHNR and CDR2 FQNEAQ (reference sequence). The junction had 5 bases not matched to a gene; V was cut back by 0 bases and J by 3 bases. This CDR3 has 15 residues. CDR3 in DNA: TGTGCCAGCAGCTTAGCGAGCCTAGCGGACTACGAGCAGTACTTC. Encoded protein: CASSLASLADYEQYF.

This rearrangement joins TRBV29-1 to TRBJ2-7; D is unclear. Trimming cost V 5 bases and J 7 bases, with 18 bases left between them. Germline CDR1 reads SQVTM; CDR2 reads ANQGSEA. This CDR3 region has 13 residues. The CDR3 region is CSVFGRFDWEQYF. Here the CDR3 DNA reads TGCAGCGTTTTCGGACGGTTCGATTGGGAGCAGTACTTC.

This clonotype was picked up a small number of times. The chain links TRBV19 to TRBJ2-1; TRBD2 might be the D (5 bases). The DNA end lines up better with TRBJ2-7; the J call may be wrong. The germline CDR1 and CDR2 sequences are LNHDA and SQIVND (reference sequence). This CDR3 is built from 14 residues. The CDR3 DNA reads as TGTGCCAGTAGTTATACCGCTGCGGGCTACGAGCAGTACTTC. This translates into CASSYTAAGYEQYF.

This rearrangement joins TRBV3-1 to TRBJ1-6; 8 bases match TRBD1. This CDR3 comprises 13 residues. With 1 base clipped from V and 14 bases from J, the junction kept 4 bases outside the gene matches. Germline V lookup: CDR1 LGHDT, CDR2 YNNKEL (reference sequence). The CDR3 sequence is CASSQGQGSALHF. The CDR3 nucleotides are TGTGCCAGCAGCCAAGGACAGGGGTCAGCCCTCCACTTT.

This clonotype was observed a few times. V is TRBV4-3 and J is TRBJ2-2; D is perhaps TRBD1 (6 bases). The germline V gene has CDR1 LGHNA and CDR2 YSLEER. The V and J ends lost 3 bases and 2 bases respectively, with 7 bases between them. CDR3 length: 14 residues. The CDR3, as DNA: TGCGCCAGCAGCCAGGACAGTAACACCGGGGAGCTGTTTTTT. Translated: CASSQDSNTGELFF.

This clonotype has only a few counts. The chain carries TRBV4-3 and TRBJ2-5; 10 bases agree with TRBD1. The end of the DNA aligns better with TRBJ2-7, so the J call may be wrong. This CDR3 contains 14 residues. Germline CDR1 is LGHNA and CDR2 is YSLEER. The CDR3 loop reads CASSPQDRGNEQYF. The CDR3 bases are TGCGCCAGCAGCCCACAGGACAGGGGGAACGAGCAGTACTTC.

This clonotype was counted only a few times. The CDR3, as DNA: TGTGCCAGCAGCTTAGCGCCCGCCACAGGGGCCCAGTACTTC. The encoded protein is CASSLAPATGAQYF. The V gene is TRBV7-8, the J gene TRBJ2-5; 7 nucleotides align to TRBD1. Trimming took 0 bases from V and 9 from J; bases not matched to a gene: 7. The CDR3 covers 14 residues. Germline CDR1 reads SGHVS; CDR2 reads FQNEAQ. The full variable domain, rest sourced from reference TRBV7-8 and TRBJ2-5, is GAGVSQSPRYKVAKRGQDVALRCDPISGHVSLFWYQQALGQGPEFLTYFQNEAQLDKSGLPSDRFFAERPEGSVSTLKIQRTQQEDSAVYLCASSLAPATGAQYFGPGTRLLVL.

The rearrangement uses TRBV7-8 and TRBJ1-1; D might be TRBD1 (6 bases). The CDR3 length is 14 residues. Germline V gene data show CDR1 as SGHVS and CDR2 as FQNEAQ. The V end was cut by 5 bases, the J end by 3 bases, with 13 bases between. This CDR3 is CASSAIGGYTEAFF. CDR3 coding DNA: TGTGCCAGCAGCGCTATCGGGGGCTACACTGAAGCTTTCTTT.

The chain joins TRBV2 to TRBJ2-1, with D possibly matching TRBD1 (6 bases). This CDR3 is built from 17 residues. The V gene lost 4 bases and the J gene lost 0 bases, with 16 bases spanning the gap. Germline loops: CDR1 SNHLY, CDR2 FYNNEI. CDR3 bases: TGTGCCAGCAGTGCGGAGGCAGGGGAGATCTCCTACAATGAGCAGTTCTTC. It specifies CASSAEAGEISYNEQFF.

The chain has TRBV20-1 and TRBJ2-7, with D possibly being TRBD2 (5 bases). This CDR3 is built from 14 residues. Germline V gene lookup returns CDR1 DFQATT and CDR2 SNEGSKA (reference sequence). V shed 3 bases and J shed 5 bases, with 17 bases lying between them. The CDR3 loop reads CSARGAKHGDEQYF. The CDR3 DNA follows: TGCAGTGCTAGGGGAGCAAAACACGGCGACGAGCAGTACTTC.

This clonotype turned up a few times. The chain combines TRBV7-2 with TRBJ2-7, with 11 bases lining up with TRBD2. CDR1 and CDR2 (germline): SGHTA, FQGNSA. The CDR3 spans 16 residues. J was trimmed by 3 bases and V by 4 bases; bases with no gene match: 8. As DNA, the CDR3 is TGTGCCAGCAGCTCCGGGACTAGCGGATCATACTACGAGCAGTACTTC. Translating gives CASSSGTSGSYYEQYF.

In this sample, this clonotype turned up a few times. The rearrangement joins TRBV15 to TRBJ2-3, with 7 bases that match TRBD1. Trimming took 1 base from V and 6 from J; bases not matched to a gene: 10. Germline V lookup: CDR1 LNHNV, CDR2 YYDKDF (reference sequence). The CDR3 consists of 16 residues. CDR3 nucleotide sequence: TGTGCCACCAGCAGAGGCCCGCCAGGGGGTCCGGATACGCAGTATTTT. This gives the protein CATSRGPPGGPDTQYF.

This chain connects TRBV28 to TRBJ2-5; TRBD2 is a possible D gene (7 bases). The J call could be wrong; TRBJ2-1 is a better fit for the DNA end. Germline assignment: CDR1 MDHEN and CDR2 SYDVKM. The CDR3 totals 15 residues. The CDR3 protein is CASKPRGASINEQFF. CDR3 nucleotides: TGTGCCAGCAAACCCCGGGGGGCCTCAATCAATGAGCAGTTCTTC.

This clonotype was picked up a small number of times. The rearrangement links TRBV7-9 to TRBJ2-7, with unresolved D. Germline CDR1 and CDR2: SEHNR and FQNEAQ (reference sequence). V lost 5 bases and J 1 base, leaving 24 bases between the germline ends. This CDR3 is 18 amino acids long. The CDR3 nucleotides are TGTGCCAGCAGCCCAACGCAATTTGCCGGGCCCCTTTCCTACGAGCAGTACTTC. This sequence encodes CASSPTQFAGPLSYEQYF.

This clonotype occurred a few times. The V call is TRBV6-5, the J call TRBJ2-1; TRBD1 aligns across 9 bases. This CDR3 comprises 15 residues. Germline CDR1 is MNHEY and CDR2 is SVGAGI. Trimming removed 2 bases from V and 6 bases from J; junction bases left unmatched: 5. CDR3 coding DNA: TGTGCCAGCAGTTACGCGGACAGGGGCTTCAATGAGCAGTTCTTC. It encodes CASSYADRGFNEQFF.

Worth noting for this clonotype: Germline is not matched at one junction end, which may reflect a read error. The CDR3 DNA sequence: TGCGCCAGCGGCCAAGAGAGGGGGCGCGAGCAGTACTTC. Its translation is CASGQERGREQYF. The chain is built from TRBV4-3 and TRBJ2-7; 7 bases match TRBD1. The germline gives CDR1 LGHNA, CDR2 YSLEER. This CDR3 comprises 13 residues.

This clonotype was counted at least ten times. This rearrangement joins TRBV12-3 or TRBV12-4 to TRBJ1-1; perhaps TRBD1 as D (6 bases). Trimming left V 5 bases short and J 4 bases short, with 11 bases between. The CDR3 has 13 residues. The chain's CDR3 is CASSKQGTTEAFF. The CDR3 DNA is TGTGCCAGCAGTAAACAGGGAACCACTGAAGCTTTCTTT.

This clonotype appeared a few times. The chain carries TRBV5-5 and TRBJ2-1; D might be TRBD1 (6 bases). Germline V gene sequence: CDR1 SGHKS, CDR2 YYEKEE (reference sequence). The V gene lost 5 bases and the J gene lost 0 bases, with 12 bases spanning the gap. The CDR3 totals 15 residues. The CDR3 DNA is TGTGCCAGCAGGGACGACAGGAGCTCCTACAATGAGCAGTTCTTC. Translation gives CASRDDRSSYNEQFF.

This clonotype was seen at least ten times. The chain couples TRBV29-1 to TRBJ2-5; the match to TRBD1 covers 8 bases. The DNA matches TRBJ2-7 better at its end, which makes the J call doubtful. Germline V CDR1 and CDR2: SQVTM, ANQGSEA. The length of the CDR3 is 12 residues. CDR3 sequence reads: CSVGQGSYEQYF. The CDR3 nucleotides read TGCAGCGTTGGACAGGGGTCCTACGAGCAGTACTTC.

Only a few counts were recorded for this clonotype. The chain employs TRBV9 and TRBJ1-6, with a tentative D call TRBD1 (6 bases). The CDR3 has 15 amino acids. V dropped 4 bases and J dropped 9 bases, with 17 bases sitting between them. Germline CDR1 and CDR2: SGDLS and YYNGEE. CDR3 sequence reads: CASSLGGAIVSPLHF. The CDR3 bases are TGTGCCAGCAGCCTTGGGGGGGCGATCGTTTCACCCCTCCACTTT.

This chain connects TRBV6-5 to TRBJ2-1, with no clear D. CDR3 length equals 14 residues. V was trimmed by 7 bases and J by 0 bases, leaving 10 bases between them. Germline loops: CDR1 MNHEY, CDR2 SVGAGI. CDR3 DNA: TGTGCCAGCACCCCTCCTGGCTCCTACAATGAGCAGTTCTTC. It specifies CASTPPGSYNEQFF.